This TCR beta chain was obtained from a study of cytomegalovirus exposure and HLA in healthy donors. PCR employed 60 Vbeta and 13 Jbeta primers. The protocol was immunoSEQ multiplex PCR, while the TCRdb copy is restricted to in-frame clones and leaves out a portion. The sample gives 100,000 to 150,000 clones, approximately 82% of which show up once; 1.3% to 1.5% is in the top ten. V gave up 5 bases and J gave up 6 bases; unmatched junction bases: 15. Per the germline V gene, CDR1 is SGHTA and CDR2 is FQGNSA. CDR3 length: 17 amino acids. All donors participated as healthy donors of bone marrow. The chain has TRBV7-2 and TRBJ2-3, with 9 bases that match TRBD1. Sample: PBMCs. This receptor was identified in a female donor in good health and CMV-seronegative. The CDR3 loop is CASSPSGQGTARDTQYF. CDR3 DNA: TGTGCCAGCAGCCCCTCAGGACAGGGGACGGCGCGCGATACGCAGTATTTT.